The 10 T cell receptor beta chains below were found in one sample sequenced in a study of blood T cell repertoires in COVID-19. Clones were sequenced by immunoSEQ multiplex PCR, and TCRdb holds only the in-frame ones, with some missing. The table records about 47,000 clones, nearly 90% of them present only once. The specimen was peripheral blood. Receptor source: a man aged 45-65 years with active COVID-19.

This clone was observed a single time. The chain links TRBV9 to TRBJ2-2; TRBD2 might be the D (6 bases). CDR1 is SGDLS, CDR2 YYNGEE, per germline. V was shortened by 0 bases and J by 3 bases, with 15 bases between the two germline ends. The length of the CDR3 is 17 residues. The CDR3 nucleotides read TGTGCCAGCAGCGTAGGGAGCCCCCAGCGGGACACCGGGGAGCTGTTTTTT. Translation gives CASSVGSPQRDTGELFF.

J is TRBJ2-1 and V is TRBV6-2 or TRBV6-3; 11 bases match TRBD2. Germline V gene sequence: CDR1 MNHEY, CDR2 SVGEGT. The CDR3 is 15 residues long. Trimming cost V 2 bases and J 6 bases; bases outside gene matches: 3. The CDR3 sequence: CASSYGLAGGNEQFF. DNA of the CDR3: TGTGCCAGCAGTTACGGGCTAGCGGGGGGCAATGAGCAGTTCTTC.

This clone showed up just a few times. The chain links TRBV7-3 to TRBJ2-2, with D perhaps TRBD2 (6 bases). V lost 5 bases and J lost 7, with 11 bases in between. From germline, CDR1 is SGHTA and CDR2 FQGTGA. The CDR3 consists of 13 residues. The DNA for the CDR3 is TGTGCCAGCAGCGCTGCGCGGGGCGGGGAGCTGTTTTTT. Translation: CASSAARGGELFF.

This sequence joins TRBV18 and TRBJ2-1; D is possibly TRBD2 (5 bases). CDR1 and CDR2 (germline): KGHSH, LQKENI. V lost 4 bases, J lost 4 bases, and 11 bases lay in between. The length of the CDR3 is 14 residues. The CDR3 DNA reads TGTGCCAGCTCACGCGGACTGGATTACAATGAGCAGTTCTTC. Translating it yields CASSRGLDYNEQFF.

This rearrangement joins TRBV29-1 to TRBJ1-1, with 7 bases matching TRBD1. The germline gives CDR1 SQVTM, CDR2 ANQGSEA. With 7 bases clipped from V and 4 bases from J, the junction kept 3 bases outside the gene matches. The CDR3 loop spans 11 amino acids. The CDR3: CSAGGFTEAFF. CDR3 nucleotide sequence: TGCAGCGCAGGGGGTTTCACTGAAGCTTTCTTT.

This chain joins TRBV24-1 and TRBJ2-2, with TRBD2 identical over 11 bases. Looked up from germline, CDR1 is KGHDR and CDR2 is SFDVKD. The V segment lost 4 bases and the J segment 5 bases; nucleotides outside the gene matches: 8. This CDR3 is built from 17 residues. The CDR3 DNA reads TGTGCCACCAGTGACCCTCCTCTAGCGGGGGGAACCGGGGAGCTGTTTTTT. This encodes CATSDPPLAGGTGELFF.

This chain links TRBV19 with TRBJ1-1; no reliable D call. The V end was cut by 2 bases, the J end by 5 bases, with 6 bases between. This CDR3 has 12 amino acids. Germline V gives CDR1 LNHDA, CDR2 SQIVND (reference sequence). The CDR3 spells CASSIRETEAFF. CDR3 coding DNA: TGTGCCAGTAGTATAAGAGAGACTGAAGCTTTCTTT.

This rearrangement joins TRBV5-5 to TRBJ2-1; D not resolved. Between the trimmed V and J ends, which lost 2 bases and 2 bases, there was a span of 8 bases. The CDR3 is made up of 14 amino acids. Germline CDR1 reads SGHKS; CDR2 reads YYEKEE (reference sequence). Here the CDR3 DNA reads TGTGCCAGCAGCTTCACCCAGGCCTACAATGAGCAGTTCTTC. Protein: CASSFTQAYNEQFF.

This chain's CDR3 is CASSNSGRGNEQFF. CDR3 nucleotide sequence: TGTGCCAGCAGCAATAGCGGGAGAGGCAATGAGCAGTTCTTC. The chain uses TRBV2 and TRBJ2-1; 9 bases are shared with TRBD2. There are 14 residues in the CDR3. The germline V gene encodes CDR1 SNHLY and CDR2 FYNNEI. The trim removed 6 bases at V and 6 bases at J, leaving 6 bases unmatched.

The genes are TRBV9 and TRBJ1-2, with TRBD1 matching over 7 bases. Trimming at V came to 4 bases and at J to 7 bases, leaving 7 bases not matched to a gene. The CDR3 totals 13 residues. Germline V gene sequence: CDR1 SGDLS, CDR2 YYNGEE. The CDR3 bases are TGTGCCAGCAGCTTATCGACAGGGTCTGGCTACACCTTC. It encodes CASSLSTGSGYTF.